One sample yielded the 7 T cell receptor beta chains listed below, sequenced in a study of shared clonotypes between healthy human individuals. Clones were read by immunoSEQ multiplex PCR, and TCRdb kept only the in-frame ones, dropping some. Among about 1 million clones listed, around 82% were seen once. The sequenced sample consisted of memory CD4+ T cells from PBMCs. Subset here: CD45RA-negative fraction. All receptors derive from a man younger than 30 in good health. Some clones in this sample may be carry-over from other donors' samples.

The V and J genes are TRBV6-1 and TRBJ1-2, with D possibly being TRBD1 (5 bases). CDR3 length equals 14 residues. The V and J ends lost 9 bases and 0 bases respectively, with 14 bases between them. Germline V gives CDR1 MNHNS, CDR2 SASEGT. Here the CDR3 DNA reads TGTGCCAGTAGTCGGACAAGCGCTAACTATGGCTACACCTTC. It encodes CASSRTSANYGYTF.

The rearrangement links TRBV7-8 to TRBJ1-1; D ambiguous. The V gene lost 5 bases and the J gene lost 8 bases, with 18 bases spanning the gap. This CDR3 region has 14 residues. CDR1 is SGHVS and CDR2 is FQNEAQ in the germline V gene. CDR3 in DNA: TGTGCCAGCAGCCGCTCTCCGGCCCTGGTCGAAGCTTTCTTT. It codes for CASSRSPALVEAFF.

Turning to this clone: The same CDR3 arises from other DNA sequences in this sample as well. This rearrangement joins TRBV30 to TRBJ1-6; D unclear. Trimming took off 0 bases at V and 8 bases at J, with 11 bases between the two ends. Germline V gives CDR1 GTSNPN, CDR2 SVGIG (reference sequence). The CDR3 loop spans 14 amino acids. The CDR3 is CAWSVRPGDSPLHF. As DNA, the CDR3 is TGTGCCTGGAGTGTACGTCCAGGAGATTCACCCCTCCACTTT.

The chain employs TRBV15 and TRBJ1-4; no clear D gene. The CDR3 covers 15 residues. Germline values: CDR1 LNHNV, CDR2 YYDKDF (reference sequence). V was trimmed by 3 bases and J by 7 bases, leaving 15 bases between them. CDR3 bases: TGTGCCACCAGCAGGAACCCCGGCGTCGGTGAAAAACTGTTTTTT. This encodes CATSRNPGVGEKLFF.

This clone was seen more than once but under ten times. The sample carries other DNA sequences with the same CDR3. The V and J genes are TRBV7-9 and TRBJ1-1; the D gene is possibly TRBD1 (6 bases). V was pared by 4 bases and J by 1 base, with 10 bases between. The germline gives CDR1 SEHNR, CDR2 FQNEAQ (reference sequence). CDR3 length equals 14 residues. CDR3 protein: CASSSQQGNTEAFF. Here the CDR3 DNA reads TGTGCCAGCAGCTCCCAACAGGGGAACACTGAAGCTTTCTTT.

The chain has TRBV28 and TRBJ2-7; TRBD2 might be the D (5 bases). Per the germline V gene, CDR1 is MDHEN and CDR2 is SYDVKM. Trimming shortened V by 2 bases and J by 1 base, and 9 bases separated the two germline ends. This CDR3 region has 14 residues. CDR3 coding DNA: TGTGCCAGCAGTTTAGGTAGCGTTTCCTACGAGCAGTACTTC. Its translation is CASSLGSVSYEQYF.

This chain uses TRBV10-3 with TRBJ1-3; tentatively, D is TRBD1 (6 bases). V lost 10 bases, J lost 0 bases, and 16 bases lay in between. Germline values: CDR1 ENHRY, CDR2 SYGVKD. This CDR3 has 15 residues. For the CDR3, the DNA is TGTGCCACGAAGACGAACAGGGACTCTGGAAACACCATATATTTT. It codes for CATKTNRDSGNTIYF.